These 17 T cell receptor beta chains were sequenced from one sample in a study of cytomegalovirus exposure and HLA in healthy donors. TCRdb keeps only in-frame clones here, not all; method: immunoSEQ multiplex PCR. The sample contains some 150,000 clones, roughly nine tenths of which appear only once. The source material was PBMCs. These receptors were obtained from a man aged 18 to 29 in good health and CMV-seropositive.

The CDR3, as DNA: TGCGCCAGCAGCTCGCCTCAGGGGTTGAACACTGAAGCTTTCTTT. This encodes CASSSPQGLNTEAFF. This chain links TRBV5-1 with TRBJ1-1, with D possibly matching TRBD1 (6 bases). Germline V gene lookup returns CDR1 SGHRS and CDR2 YFSETQ. The CDR3 is 15 amino acids. V gave up 3 bases and J gave up 0 bases, with 12 bases separating them. Full variable domain (rest looked up from reference TRBV5-1 and TRBJ1-1): KAGVTQTPRYLIKTRGQQVTLSCSPISGHRSVSWYQQTPGQGLQFLFEYFSETQRNKGNFPGRFSGRQFSNSRSEMNVSTLELGDSALYLCASSSPQGLNTEAFFGQGTRLTVV.

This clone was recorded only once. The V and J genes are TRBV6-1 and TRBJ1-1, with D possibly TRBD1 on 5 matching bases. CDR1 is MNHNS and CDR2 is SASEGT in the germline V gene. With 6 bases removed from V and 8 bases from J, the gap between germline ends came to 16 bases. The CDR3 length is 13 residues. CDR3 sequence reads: CASRGGTAPEAFF. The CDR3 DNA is TGTGCCAGCAGGGGCGGGACGGCTCCCGAAGCTTTCTTT.

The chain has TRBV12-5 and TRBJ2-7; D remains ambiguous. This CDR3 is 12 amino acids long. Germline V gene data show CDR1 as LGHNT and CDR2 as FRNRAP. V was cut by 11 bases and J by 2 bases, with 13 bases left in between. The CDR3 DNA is TGTGCTGAAGAGACATCAACCTACGAGCAGTACTTC. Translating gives CAEETSTYEQYF.

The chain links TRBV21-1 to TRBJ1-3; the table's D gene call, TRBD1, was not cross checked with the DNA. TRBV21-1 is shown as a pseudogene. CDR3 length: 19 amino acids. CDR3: CASRTRTGGNGQYGNTIYF. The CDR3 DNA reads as TGTGCCAGCAGAACCCGGACAGGGGGCAACGGGCAATACGGAAACACCATATATTTT.

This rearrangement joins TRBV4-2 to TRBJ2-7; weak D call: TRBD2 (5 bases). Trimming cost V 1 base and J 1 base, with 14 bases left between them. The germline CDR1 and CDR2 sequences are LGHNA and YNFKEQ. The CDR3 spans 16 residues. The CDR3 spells CASSQGYITGSYEQYF. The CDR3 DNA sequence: TGTGCCAGCAGCCAAGGGTACATAACGGGGTCCTACGAGCAGTACTTC.

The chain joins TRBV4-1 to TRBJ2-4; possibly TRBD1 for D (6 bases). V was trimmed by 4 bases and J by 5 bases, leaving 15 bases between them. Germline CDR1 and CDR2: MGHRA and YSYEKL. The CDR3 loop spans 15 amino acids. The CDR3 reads CASSLLQGVENIQYF. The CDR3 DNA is TGCGCCAGCAGCCTCCTACAGGGAGTCGAAAACATTCAGTACTTC.

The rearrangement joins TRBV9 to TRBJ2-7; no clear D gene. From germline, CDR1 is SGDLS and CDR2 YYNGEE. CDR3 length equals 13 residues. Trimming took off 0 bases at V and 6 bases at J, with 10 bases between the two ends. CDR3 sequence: CASSVGSSVEQYF. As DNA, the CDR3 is TGTGCCAGCAGCGTAGGTTCGTCGGTCGAGCAGTACTTC.

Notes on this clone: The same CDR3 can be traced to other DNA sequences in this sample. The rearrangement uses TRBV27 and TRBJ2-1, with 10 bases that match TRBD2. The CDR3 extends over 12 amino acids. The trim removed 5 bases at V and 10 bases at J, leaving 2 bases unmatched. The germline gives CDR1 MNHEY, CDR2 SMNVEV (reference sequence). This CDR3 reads CASSLSGGEQFF. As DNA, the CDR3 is TGTGCCAGCAGTCTTAGCGGGGGGGAGCAGTTCTTC.

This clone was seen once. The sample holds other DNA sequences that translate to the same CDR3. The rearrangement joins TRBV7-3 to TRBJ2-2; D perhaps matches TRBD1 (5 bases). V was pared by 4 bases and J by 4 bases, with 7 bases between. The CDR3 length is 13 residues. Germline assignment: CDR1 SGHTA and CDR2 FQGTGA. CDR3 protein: CASSSQGTGELFF. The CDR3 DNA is TGTGCCAGCAGCTCCCAGGGCACCGGGGAGCTGTTTTTT.

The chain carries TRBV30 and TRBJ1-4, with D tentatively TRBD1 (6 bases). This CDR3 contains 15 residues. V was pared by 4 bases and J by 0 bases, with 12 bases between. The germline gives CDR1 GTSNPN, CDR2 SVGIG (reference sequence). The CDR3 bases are TGTGCCTGGACCTCAGGGGTTGCAACTAATGAAAAACTGTTTTTT. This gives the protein CAWTSGVATNEKLFF.

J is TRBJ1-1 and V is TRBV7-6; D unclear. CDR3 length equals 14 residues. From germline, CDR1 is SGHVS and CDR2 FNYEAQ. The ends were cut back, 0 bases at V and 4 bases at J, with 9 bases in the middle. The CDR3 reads CASSLAQLSTEAFF. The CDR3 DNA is TGTGCCAGCAGCTTAGCACAGCTTTCCACTGAAGCTTTCTTT.

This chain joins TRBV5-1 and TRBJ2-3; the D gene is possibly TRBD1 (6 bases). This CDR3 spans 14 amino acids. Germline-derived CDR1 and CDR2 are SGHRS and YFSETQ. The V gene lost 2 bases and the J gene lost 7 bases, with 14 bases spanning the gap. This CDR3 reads CASSLAGAQNTQYF. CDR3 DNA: TGCGCCAGCAGCTTAGCAGGGGCGCAAAATACGCAGTATTTT.

The CDR3 loop is CASSYSLGLGEKLFF. The CDR3 nucleotides read TGTGCCAGCAGTTACTCCCTGGGGCTTGGGGAAAAACTGTTTTTT. The chain carries TRBV6-6 and TRBJ1-4; D possibly corresponds to TRBD1 (5 bases). Per germline, CDR1 MNHNY and CDR2 SVGAGI (reference sequence). This CDR3 has 15 residues. Trimming pared 0 bases from V and 8 bases from J, leaving 13 bases between.

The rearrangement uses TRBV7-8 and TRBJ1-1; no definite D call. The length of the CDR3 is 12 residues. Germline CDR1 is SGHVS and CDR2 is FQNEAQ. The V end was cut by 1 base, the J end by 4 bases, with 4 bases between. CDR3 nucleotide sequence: TGTGCCAGCAGCTTAGTCATCACTGAAGCTTTCTTT. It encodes CASSLVITEAFF.

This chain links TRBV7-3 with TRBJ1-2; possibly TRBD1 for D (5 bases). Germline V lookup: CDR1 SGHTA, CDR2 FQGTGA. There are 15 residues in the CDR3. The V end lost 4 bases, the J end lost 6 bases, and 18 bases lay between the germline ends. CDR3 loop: CASSSPPRERNGYTF. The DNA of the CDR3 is TGTGCCAGCAGCTCCCCCCCCAGGGAAAGGAATGGCTACACCTTC.

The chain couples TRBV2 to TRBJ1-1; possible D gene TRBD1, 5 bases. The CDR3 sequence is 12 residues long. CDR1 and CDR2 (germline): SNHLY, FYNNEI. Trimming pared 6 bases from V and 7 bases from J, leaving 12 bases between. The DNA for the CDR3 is TGTGCCAGCAGGGACATGGTCATTGAAGCTTTCTTT. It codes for CASRDMVIEAFF.

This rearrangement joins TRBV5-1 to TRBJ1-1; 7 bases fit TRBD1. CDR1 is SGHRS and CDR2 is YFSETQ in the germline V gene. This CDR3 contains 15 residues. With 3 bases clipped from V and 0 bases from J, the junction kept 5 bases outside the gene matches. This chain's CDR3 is CASSYQQGMNTEAFF. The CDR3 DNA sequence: TGCGCCAGCAGCTACCAACAGGGGATGAACACTGAAGCTTTCTTT.